A selection of T cell receptor beta chains follows, all from one sample in a study of cytomegalovirus exposure and HLA in healthy donors. TCRdb's table, derived via immunoSEQ multiplex PCR, lists solely in-frame clones and lacks some. The profile shows about 75,000 clones, approximately 80% of them singletons. Sequences were obtained from PBMCs. The receptors were sampled from a man in his 70s in good health and CMV-seropositive. CDR3s include the opening cysteine and the closing phenylalanine or tryptophan. A D gene is named only where the DNA matches it firmly. A row's size may be missing; if present it is once, few, many or a size class.

V	D	J	size	DNA	CDR3
TRBV13	TRBD2	TRBJ2-3	-	TGTGCCAGCAGCTTGAAAAGCGGGAGGGGAACAGATACGCAGTATTTT	CASSLKSGRGTDTQYF
TRBV4-3	TRBD2	TRBJ2-7	-	TGCGCCAGCAGCCAAGATTCAGCGGGGGGACGCCCTCAGTACTTC	CASSQDSAGGRPQYF
TRBV4-2	TRBD1	TRBJ2-5	-	TGTGCCAGCAGCCAATCGGGGTCGGGTCAGGGGGCTCGGGAGCAGTACTTC	CASSQSGSGQGAREQYF
TRBV5-1	TRBD1	TRBJ2-1	few	TGCGCCAGCAGCCCTAGGACAGGGCATGGCAATGAGCAGTTCTTC	CASSPRTGHGNEQFF
TRBV2	-	TRBJ1-1	-	TGTGCCAGCAGATTCGGACAGACAAACACTGAAGCTTTCTTT	CASRFGQTNTEAFF
TRBV7-9	TRBD2	TRBJ2-5	-	TGTGCCAGCAGCGGGCCGGGACTAGCCCAGACCCAGTACTTC	CASSGPGLAQTQYF
TRBV6-1	TRBD2	TRBJ2-1	few	TGTGCCAGCAGAATCGCGGGGGGTGGTGAGCAGTTCTTC	CASRIAGGGEQFF
TRBV7-9	-	TRBJ2-5	-	TGTGCCAGCAGCTTATCTAGCTTACGGGGGACCCAGTACTTC	CASSLSSLRGTQYF
TRBV30	TRBD2	TRBJ2-7	-	TGTGCCTGGAGTGTAACGGGTAGCGGGAGGGGGTACGAGCAGTACTTC	CAWSVTGSGRGYEQYF
TRBV27	-	TRBJ2-1	-	TGTGCCAGCAGTTTAGGGCAGGACACCAATGAGCAGTTCTTC	CASSLGQDTNEQFF
TRBV29-1	TRBD1	TRBJ1-2	-	TGCAGCGTTGAGGCCCGGGACAGGGTTCTCCGGGGCTACACCTTC	CSVEARDRVLRGYTF